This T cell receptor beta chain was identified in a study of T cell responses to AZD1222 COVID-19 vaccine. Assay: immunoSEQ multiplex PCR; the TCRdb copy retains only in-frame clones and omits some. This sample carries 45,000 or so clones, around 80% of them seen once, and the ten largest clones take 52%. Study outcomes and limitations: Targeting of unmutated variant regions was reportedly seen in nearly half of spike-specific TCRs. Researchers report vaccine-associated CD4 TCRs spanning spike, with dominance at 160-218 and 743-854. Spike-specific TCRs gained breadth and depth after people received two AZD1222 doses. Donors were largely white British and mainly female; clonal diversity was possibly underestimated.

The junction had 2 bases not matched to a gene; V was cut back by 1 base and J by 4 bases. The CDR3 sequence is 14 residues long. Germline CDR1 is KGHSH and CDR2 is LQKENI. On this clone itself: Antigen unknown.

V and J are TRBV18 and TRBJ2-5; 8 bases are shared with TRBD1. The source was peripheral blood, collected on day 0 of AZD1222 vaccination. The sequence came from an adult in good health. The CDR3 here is CASSPRTGRETQYF. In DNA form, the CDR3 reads TGTGCCAGCTCACCACGGACAGGGAGAGAGACCCAGTACTTC.